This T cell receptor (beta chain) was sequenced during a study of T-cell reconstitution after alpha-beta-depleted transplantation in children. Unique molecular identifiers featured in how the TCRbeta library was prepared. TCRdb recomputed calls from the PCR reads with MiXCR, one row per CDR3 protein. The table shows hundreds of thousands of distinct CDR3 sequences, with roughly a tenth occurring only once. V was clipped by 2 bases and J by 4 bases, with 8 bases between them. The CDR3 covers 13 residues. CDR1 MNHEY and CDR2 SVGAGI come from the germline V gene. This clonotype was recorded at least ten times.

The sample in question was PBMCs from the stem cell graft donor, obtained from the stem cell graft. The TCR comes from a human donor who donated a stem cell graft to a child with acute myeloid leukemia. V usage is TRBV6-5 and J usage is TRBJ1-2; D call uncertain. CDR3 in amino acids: CASSYSGAYGYTF. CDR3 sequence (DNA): TGTGCCAGCAGTTACAGTGGAGCCTATGGCTACACCTTC.